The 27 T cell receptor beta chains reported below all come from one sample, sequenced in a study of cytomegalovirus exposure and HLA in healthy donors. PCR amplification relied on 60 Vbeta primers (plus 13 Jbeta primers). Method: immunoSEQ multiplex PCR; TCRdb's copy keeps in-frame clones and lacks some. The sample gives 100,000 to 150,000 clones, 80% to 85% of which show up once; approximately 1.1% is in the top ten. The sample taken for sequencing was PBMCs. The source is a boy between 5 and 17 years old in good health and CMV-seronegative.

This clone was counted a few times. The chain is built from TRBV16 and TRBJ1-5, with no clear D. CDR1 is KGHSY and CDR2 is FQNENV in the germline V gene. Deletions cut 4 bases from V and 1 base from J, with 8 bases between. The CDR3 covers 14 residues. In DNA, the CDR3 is TGTGCCAGCAGCCGAACATACAGCAATCAGCCCCAGCATTTT. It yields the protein CASSRTYSNQPQHF.

The CDR3 sequence: CASSLQGANANQETQYF. CDR3 DNA: TGCGCCAGCAGCTTACAGGGGGCTAACGCAAATCAAGAGACCCAGTACTTC. This chain uses TRBV5-1 with TRBJ2-5; TRBD1 aligns across 9 bases. The CDR3 length is 17 residues. Per germline, CDR1 SGHRS and CDR2 YFSETQ. Trimming cost V 2 bases and J 2 bases; bases outside gene matches: 10.

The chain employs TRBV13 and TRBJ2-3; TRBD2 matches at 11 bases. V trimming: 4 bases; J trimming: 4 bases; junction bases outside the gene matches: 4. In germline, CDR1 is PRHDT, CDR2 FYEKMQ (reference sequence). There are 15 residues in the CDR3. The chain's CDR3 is CASSSGLADADTQYF. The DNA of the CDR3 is TGTGCCAGCAGCTCGGGACTAGCGGACGCAGATACGCAGTATTTT.

DNA for the CDR3: TGCGCCAGCAGCCAAGACCAGCGGCCAACCTACGAGCAGTACTTC. Translating it yields CASSQDQRPTYEQYF. The chain couples TRBV4-1 to TRBJ2-7, with D perhaps TRBD2 (5 bases). Trimming removed 0 bases from V and 2 bases from J, with 11 bases in between. The CDR3 has 15 amino acids. Germline loops: CDR1 MGHRA, CDR2 YSYEKL.

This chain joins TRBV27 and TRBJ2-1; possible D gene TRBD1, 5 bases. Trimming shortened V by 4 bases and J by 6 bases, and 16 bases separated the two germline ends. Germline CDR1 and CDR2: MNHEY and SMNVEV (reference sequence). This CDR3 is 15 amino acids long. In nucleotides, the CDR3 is TGTGCCAGCAGTTGGGGCCCTGTGTCCGCCAATGAGCAGTTCTTC. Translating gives CASSWGPVSANEQFF.

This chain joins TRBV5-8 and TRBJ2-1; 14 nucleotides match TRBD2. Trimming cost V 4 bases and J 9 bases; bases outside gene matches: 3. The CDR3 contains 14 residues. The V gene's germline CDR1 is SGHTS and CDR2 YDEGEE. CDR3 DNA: TGTGCCAGCAGCCCAGGACTAGCGGGAGGTGAGCAGTTCTTC. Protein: CASSPGLAGGEQFF.

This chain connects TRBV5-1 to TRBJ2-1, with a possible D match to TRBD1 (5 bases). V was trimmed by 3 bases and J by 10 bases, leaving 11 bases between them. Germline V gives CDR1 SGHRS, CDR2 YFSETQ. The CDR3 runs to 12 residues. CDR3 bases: TGCGCCAGCAGCTCCGACAGCTTAGAGCAGTTCTTC. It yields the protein CASSSDSLEQFF.

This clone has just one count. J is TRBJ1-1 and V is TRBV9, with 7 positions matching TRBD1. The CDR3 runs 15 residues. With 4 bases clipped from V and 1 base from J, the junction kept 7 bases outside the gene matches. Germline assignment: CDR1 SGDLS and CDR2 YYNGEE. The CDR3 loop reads CASSFRTGWNTEAFF. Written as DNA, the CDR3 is TGTGCCAGCAGCTTCCGGACAGGTTGGAACACTGAAGCTTTCTTT.

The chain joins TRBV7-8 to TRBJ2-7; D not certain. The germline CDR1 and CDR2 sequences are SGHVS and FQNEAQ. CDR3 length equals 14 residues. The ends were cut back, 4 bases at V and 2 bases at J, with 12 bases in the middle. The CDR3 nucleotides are TGTGCCAGCAGCTCCCCCGCGGTTACCTACGAGCAGTACTTC. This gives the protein CASSSPAVTYEQYF.

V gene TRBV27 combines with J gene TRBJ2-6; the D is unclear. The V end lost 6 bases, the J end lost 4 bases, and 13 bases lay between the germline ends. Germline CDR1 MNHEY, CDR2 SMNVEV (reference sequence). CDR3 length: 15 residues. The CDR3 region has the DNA TGTGCCAGCAGCAAAGACACGTCCGGGGCCAACGTCCTGACTTTC. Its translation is CASSKDTSGANVLTF.

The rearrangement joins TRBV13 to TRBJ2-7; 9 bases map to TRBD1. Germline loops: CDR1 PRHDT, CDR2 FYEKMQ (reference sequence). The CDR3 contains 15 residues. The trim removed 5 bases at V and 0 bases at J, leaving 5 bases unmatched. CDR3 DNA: TGTGCCAGCAGCCCGGGACAGGGCAACTCCTACGAGCAGTACTTC. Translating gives CASSPGQGNSYEQYF.

This CDR3 reads CASSPLSGNTIYF. CDR3 in DNA: TGTGCCAGCAGTCCCCTTTCTGGAAACACCATATATTTT. The genes are TRBV6-5 and TRBJ1-3; D is ambiguous. Germline CDR1 reads MNHEY; CDR2 reads SVGAGI. The CDR3 covers 13 residues. V was shortened by 5 bases and J by 1 base, with 6 bases between the two germline ends.

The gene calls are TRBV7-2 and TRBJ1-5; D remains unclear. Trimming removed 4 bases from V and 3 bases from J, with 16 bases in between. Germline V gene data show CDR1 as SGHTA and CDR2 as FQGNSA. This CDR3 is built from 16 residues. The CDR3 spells CASSSGNRLINQPQHF. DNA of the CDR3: TGTGCCAGCAGCTCGGGAAATAGACTGATCAATCAGCCCCAGCATTTT.

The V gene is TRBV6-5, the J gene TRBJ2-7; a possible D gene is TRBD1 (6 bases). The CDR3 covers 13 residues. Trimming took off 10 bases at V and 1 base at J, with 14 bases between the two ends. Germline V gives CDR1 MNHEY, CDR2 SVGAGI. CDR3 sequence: CAIRGSGSYEQYF. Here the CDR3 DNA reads TGTGCCATTAGGGGGAGTGGGTCCTACGAGCAGTACTTC.

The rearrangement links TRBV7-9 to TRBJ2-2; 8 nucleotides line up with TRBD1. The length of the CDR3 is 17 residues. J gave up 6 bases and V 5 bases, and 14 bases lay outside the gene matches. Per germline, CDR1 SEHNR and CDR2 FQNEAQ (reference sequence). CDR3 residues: CASSNPETGVNPGELFF. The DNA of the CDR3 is TGTGCCAGCAGCAATCCCGAGACAGGGGTGAATCCCGGGGAGCTGTTTTTT.

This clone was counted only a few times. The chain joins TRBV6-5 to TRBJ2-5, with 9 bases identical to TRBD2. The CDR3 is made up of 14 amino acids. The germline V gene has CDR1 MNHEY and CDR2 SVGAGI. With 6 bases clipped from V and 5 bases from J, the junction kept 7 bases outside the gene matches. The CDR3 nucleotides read TGTGCCAGCAGGACTAGCGGCTGGGCGGAGACCCAGTACTTC. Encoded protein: CASRTSGWAETQYF.

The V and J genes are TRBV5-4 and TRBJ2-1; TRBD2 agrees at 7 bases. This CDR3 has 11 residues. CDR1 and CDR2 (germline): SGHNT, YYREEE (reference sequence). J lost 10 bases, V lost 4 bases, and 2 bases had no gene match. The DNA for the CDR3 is TGTGCCAGCAGCCCCGGGGGGGAGCAGTTCTTC. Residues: CASSPGGEQFF.

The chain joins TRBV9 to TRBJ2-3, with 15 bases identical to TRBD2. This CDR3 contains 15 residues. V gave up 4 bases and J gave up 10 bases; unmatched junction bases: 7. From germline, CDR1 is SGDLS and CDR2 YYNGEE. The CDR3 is CASSLGLAGGPAQYF. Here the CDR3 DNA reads TGTGCCAGCAGCCTTGGACTAGCGGGAGGGCCTGCGCAGTATTTT.

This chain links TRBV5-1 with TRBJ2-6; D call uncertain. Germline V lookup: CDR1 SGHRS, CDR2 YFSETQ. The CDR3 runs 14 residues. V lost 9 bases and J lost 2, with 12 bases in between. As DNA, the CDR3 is TGCGCCAACTCCCCCTCTCCTGGGGCCAACGTCCTGACTTTC. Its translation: CANSPSPGANVLTF.

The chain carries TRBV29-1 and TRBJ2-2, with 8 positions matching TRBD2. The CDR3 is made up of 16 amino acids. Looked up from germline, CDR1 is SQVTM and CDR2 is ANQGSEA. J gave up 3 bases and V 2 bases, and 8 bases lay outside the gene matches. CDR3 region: CSVENPSGGHTGELFF. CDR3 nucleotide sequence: TGCAGCGTTGAAAATCCCTCGGGGGGGCACACCGGGGAGCTGTTTTTT.

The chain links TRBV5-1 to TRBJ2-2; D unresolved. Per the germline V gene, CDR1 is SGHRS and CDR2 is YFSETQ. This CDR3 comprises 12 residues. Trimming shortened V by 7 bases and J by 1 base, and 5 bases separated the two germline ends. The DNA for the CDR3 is TGCGCCAGCGCGCTGAACACCGGGGAGCTGTTTTTT. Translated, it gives CASALNTGELFF.

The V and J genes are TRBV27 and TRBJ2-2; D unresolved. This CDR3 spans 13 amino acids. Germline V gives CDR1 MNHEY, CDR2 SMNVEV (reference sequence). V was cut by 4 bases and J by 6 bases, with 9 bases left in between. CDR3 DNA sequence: TGTGCCAGCAGTTCCCCGCAGGCCGGGGAGCTGTTTTTT. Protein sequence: CASSSPQAGELFF.

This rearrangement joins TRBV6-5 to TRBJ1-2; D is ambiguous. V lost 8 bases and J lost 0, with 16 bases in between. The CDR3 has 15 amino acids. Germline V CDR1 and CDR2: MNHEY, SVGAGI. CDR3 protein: CASAPRSPTNYGYTF. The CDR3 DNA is TGTGCCAGCGCTCCCCGGAGCCCTACTAACTATGGCTACACCTTC.

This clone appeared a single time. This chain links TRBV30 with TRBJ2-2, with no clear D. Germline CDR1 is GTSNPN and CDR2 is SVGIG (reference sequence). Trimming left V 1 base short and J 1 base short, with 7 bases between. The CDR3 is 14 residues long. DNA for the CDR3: TGTGCCTGGAGTGCAAACTTGAACACCGGGGAGCTGTTTTTT. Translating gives CAWSANLNTGELFF.

CDR3 region: CAWSQMGLARGEQYF. DNA for the CDR3: TGTGCCTGGAGTCAAATGGGACTAGCGAGGGGCGAGCAGTACTTC. The rearrangement uses TRBV30 and TRBJ2-7; 10 bases line up with TRBD2. Germline CDR1 reads GTSNPN; CDR2 reads SVGIG (reference sequence). With 2 bases clipped from V and 6 bases from J, the junction kept 10 bases outside the gene matches. CDR3 size: 15 residues.

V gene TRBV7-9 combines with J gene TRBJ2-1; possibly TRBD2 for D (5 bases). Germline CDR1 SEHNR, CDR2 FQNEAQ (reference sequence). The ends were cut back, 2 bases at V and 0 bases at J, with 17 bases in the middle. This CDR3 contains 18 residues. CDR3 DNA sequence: TGTGCCAGCAGCTTAAACACGGCTAGCTTGAGCTCCTACAATGAGCAGTTCTTC. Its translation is CASSLNTASLSSYNEQFF.

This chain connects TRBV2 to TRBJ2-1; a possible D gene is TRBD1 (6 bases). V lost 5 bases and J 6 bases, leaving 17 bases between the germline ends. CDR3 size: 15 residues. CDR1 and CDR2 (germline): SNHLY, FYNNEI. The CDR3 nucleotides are TGTGCCAGCAGTACCAACAGGGCCCAGGTCAATGAGCAGTTCTTC. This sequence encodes CASSTNRAQVNEQFF.